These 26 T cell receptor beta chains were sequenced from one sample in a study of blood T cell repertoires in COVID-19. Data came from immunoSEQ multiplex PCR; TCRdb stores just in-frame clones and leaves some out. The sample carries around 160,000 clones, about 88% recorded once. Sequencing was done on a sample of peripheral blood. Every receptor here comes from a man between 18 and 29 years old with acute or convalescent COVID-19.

CDR3 region: CASSPGRLSGLAQETQYF. The CDR3 nucleotides are TGTGCCAGCAGCCCAGGGCGCCTATCGGGACTAGCACAAGAGACCCAGTACTTC. The genes are TRBV7-9 and TRBJ2-5, with 9 bases that match TRBD2. The CDR3 consists of 18 residues. V gave up 5 bases and J gave up 2 bases; unmatched junction bases: 15. Germline-derived CDR1 and CDR2 are SEHNR and FQNEAQ (reference sequence).

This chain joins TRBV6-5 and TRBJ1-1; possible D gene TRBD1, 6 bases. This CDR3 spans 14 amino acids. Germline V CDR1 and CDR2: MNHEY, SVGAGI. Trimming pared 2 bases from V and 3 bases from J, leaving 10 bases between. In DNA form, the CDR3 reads TGTGCCAGCAGTTACCGAGGACAGCACACTGAAGCTTTCTTT. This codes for CASSYRGQHTEAFF.

The chain's CDR3 is CASSLVQGAAYEQYF. The CDR3 DNA is TGTGCCAGCAGCTTGGTCCAGGGGGCTGCCTACGAGCAGTACTTC. The V gene is TRBV11-2, the J gene TRBJ2-7; 8 bases are shared with TRBD1. The ends lost 3 bases at V and 2 bases at J; junction bases unmatched: 6. The CDR3 contains 15 residues. Germline V gives CDR1 SGHAT, CDR2 FQNNGV. The full variable domain, its missing parts supplied by reference TRBV11-2 and TRBJ2-7, is EAGVAQSPRYKIIEKRQSVAFWCNPISGHATLYWYQQILGQGPKLLIQFQNNGVVDDSQLPKDRFSAERLKGVDSTLKIQPAKLEDSAVYLCASSLVQGAAYEQYFGPGTRLTVT.

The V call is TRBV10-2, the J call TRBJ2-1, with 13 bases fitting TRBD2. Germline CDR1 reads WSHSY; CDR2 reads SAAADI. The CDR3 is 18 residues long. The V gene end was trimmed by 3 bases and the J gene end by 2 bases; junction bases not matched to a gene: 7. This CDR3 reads CASSDRLAGGLTYNEQFF. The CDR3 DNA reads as TGCGCCAGCAGTGATAGACTAGCGGGGGGACTAACCTACAATGAGCAGTTCTTC.

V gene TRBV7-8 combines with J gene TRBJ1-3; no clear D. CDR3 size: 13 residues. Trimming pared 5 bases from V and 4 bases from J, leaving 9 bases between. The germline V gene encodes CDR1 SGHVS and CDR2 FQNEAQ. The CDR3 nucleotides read TGTGCCAGCAGCCTCAGATTGGGAAACACCATATATTTT. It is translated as CASSLRLGNTIYF.

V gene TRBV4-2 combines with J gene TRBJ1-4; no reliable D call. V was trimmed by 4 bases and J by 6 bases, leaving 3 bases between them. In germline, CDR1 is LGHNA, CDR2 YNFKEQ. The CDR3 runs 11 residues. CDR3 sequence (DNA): TGTGCCAGCAGCCGAGATGAAAAACTGTTTTTT. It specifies CASSRDEKLFF.

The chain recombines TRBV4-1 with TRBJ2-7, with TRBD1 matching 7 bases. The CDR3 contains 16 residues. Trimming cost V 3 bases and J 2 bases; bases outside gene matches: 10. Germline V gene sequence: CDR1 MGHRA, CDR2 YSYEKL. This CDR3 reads CASSQKDRDRPYEQYV. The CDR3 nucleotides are TGCGCCAGCAGCCAGAAAGACCGGGACAGACCCTACGAGCAGTACGTC.

The CDR3 is CASRPPGGGTNSPLHF. CDR3 nucleotide sequence: TGTGCCAGCAGGCCTCCTGGGGGGGGTACAAATTCACCCCTCCACTTT. The chain recombines TRBV3-1 (or the pseudogene TRBV3-2) with TRBJ1-6, with a tentative D call TRBD1 (5 bases). The germline V and J ends were trimmed by 6 bases and 7 bases, with 19 bases remaining between them. This CDR3 region has 16 residues. Germline lookup yields CDR1 LGHDT and CDR2 YNNKEL (reference sequence).

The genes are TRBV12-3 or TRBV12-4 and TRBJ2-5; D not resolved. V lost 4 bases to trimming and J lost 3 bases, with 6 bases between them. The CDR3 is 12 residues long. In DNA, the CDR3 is TGTGCCAGCAGTTATCCCAAAGAGACCCAGTACTTC. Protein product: CASSYPKETQYF.

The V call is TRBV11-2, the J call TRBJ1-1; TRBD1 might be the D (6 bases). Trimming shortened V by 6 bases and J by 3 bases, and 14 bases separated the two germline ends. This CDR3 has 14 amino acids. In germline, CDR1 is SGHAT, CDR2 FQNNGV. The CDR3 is CASSFQGFDTEAFF. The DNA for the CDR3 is TGTGCCAGCAGTTTTCAGGGGTTTGACACTGAAGCTTTCTTT.

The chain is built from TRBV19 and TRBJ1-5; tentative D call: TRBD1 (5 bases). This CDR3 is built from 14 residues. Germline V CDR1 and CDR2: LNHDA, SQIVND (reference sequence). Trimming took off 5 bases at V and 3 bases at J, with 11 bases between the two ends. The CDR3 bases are TGTGCCAGTAGTCAGGGCCCGATCAATCAGCCCCAGCATTTT. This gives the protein CASSQGPINQPQHF.

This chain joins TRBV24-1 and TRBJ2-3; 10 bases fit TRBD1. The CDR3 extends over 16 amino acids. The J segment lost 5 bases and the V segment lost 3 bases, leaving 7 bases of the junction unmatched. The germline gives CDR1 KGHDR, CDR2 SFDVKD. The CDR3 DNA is TGTGCCACCAGTGATGAACCCGGGACAGGGGTAGATACGCAGTATTTT. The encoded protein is CATSDEPGTGVDTQYF.

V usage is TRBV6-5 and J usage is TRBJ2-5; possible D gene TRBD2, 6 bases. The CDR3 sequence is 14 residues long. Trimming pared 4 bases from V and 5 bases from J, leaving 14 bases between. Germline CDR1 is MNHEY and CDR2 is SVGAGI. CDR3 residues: CASSSGLRLETQYF. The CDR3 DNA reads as TGTGCCAGCAGTTCGGGACTGCGTCTGGAGACCCAGTACTTC.

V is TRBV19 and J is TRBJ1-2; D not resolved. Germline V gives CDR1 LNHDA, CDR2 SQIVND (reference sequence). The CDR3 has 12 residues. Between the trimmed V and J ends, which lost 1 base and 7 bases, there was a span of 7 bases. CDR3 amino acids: CASSIGPSGYTF. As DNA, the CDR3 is TGTGCCAGTAGTATAGGCCCCAGTGGCTACACCTTC.

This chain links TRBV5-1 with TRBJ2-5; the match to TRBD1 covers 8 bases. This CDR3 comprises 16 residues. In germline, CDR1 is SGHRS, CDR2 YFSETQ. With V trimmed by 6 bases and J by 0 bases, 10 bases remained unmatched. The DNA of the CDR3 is TGCGCCAGCACCAACCCCGGGACAGGATACCAAGAGACCCAGTACTTC. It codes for CASTNPGTGYQETQYF.

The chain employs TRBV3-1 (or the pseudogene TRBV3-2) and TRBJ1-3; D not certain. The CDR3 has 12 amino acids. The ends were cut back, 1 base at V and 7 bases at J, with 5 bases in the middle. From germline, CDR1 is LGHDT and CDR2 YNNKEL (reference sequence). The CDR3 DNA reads TGTGCCAGCAGCCAAGCGGGGAACACCATATATTTT. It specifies CASSQAGNTIYF.

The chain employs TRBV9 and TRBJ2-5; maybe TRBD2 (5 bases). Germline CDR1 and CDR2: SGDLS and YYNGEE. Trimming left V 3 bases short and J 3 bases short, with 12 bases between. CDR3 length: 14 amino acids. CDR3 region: CASSARTAKETQYF. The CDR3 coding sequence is TGTGCCAGCAGCGCTAGGACTGCTAAAGAGACCCAGTACTTC.

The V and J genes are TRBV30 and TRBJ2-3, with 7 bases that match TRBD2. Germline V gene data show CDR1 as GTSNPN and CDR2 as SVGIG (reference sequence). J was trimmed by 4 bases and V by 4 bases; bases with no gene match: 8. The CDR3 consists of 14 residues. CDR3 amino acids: CAWNPGLISDTQYF. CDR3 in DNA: TGTGCCTGGAACCCGGGACTAATCTCAGATACGCAGTATTTT.

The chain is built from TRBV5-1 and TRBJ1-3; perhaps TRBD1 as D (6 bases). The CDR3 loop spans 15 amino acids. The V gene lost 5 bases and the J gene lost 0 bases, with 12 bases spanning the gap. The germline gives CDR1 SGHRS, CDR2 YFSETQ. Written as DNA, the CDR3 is TGCGCCAGCAGTCGGACGGACAGCTCTGGAAACACCATATATTTT. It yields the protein CASSRTDSSGNTIYF.

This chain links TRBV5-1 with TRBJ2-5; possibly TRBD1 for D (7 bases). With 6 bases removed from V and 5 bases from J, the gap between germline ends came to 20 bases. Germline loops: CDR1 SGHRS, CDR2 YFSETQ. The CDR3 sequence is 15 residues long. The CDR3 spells CASTSGANRGETQYF. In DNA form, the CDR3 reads TGCGCCAGCACCTCGGGAGCCAACAGGGGTGAGACCCAGTACTTC.

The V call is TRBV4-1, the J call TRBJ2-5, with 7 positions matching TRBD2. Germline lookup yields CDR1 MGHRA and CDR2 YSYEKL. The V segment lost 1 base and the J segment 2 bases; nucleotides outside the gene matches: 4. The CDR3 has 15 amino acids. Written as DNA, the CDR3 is TGCGCCAGCAGCCAAGCCCTAGCGGAGCAAGAGACCCAGTACTTC. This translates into CASSQALAEQETQYF.

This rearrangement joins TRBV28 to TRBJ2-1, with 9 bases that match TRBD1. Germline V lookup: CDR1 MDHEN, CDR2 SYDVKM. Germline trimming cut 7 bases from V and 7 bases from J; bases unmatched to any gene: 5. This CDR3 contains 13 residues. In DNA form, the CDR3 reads TGTGCCAGCAAGGGACAGGGTTTGAATGAGCAGTTCTTC. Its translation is CASKGQGLNEQFF.

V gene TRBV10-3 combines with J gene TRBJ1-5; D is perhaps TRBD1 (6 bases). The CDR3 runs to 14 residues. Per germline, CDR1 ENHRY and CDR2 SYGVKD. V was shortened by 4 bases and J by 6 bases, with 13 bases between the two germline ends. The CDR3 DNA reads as TGTGCCATCAGTGGGACAGCGGGGGGTCAGCCCCAGCATTTT. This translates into CAISGTAGGQPQHF.

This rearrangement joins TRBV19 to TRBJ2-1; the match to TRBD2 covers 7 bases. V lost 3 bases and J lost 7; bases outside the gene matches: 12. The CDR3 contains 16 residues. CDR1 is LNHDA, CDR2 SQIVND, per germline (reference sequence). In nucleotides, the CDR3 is TGTGCCAGTAGTATGCCTAACCCGGGACTACGAAATGAGCAGTTCTTC. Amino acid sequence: CASSMPNPGLRNEQFF. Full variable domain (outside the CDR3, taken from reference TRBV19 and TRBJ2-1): DGGITQSPKYLFRKEGQNVTLSCEQNLNHDAMYWYRQDPGQGLRLIYYSQIVNDFQKGDIAEGYSVSREKKESFPLTVTSAQKNPTAFYLCASSMPNPGLRNEQFFGPGTRLTVL.

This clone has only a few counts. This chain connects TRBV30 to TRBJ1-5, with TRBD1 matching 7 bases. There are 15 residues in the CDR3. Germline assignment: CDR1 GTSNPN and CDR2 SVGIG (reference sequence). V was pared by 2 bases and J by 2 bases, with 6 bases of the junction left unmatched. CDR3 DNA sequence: TGTGCCTGGAGTCCCGGGACAGCCCGCAATCAGCCCCAGCATTTT. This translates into CAWSPGTARNQPQHF.

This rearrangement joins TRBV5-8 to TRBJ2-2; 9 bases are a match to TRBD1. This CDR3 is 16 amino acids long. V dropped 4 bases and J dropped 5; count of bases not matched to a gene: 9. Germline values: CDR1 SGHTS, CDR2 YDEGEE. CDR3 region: CASSKTQGALTGELFF. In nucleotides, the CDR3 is TGTGCCAGCAGCAAAACACAGGGGGCACTTACCGGGGAGCTGTTTTTT.